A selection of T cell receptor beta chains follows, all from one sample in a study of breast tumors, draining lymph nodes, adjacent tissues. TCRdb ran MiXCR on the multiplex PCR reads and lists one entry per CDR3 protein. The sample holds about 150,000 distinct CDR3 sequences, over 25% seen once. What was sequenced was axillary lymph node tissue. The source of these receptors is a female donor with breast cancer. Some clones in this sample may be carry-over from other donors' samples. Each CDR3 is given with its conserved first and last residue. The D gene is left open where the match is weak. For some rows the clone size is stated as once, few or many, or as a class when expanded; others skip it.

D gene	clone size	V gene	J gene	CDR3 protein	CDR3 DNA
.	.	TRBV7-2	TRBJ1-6	CASSDIRGTSPLHF	TGTGCCAGCAGCGACATACGGGGGACGTCACCCCTCCACTTT
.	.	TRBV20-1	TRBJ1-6	CSARVGGRESPLHF	TGCAGTGCTAGAGTAGGGGGAAGGGAATCACCCCTCCACTTT
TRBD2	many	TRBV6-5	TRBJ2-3	CASSYSPLAGTDTQYF	TGTGCCAGCAGTTACTCCCCGCTAGCGGGGACAGATACGCAGTATTTT
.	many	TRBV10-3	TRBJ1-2	CLGTPVYGYTF	TGTCTAGGAACCCCAGTCTATGGCTACACCTTC
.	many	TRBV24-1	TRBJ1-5	CATSDSLEPQHF	TGTGCCACCAGTGACTCGCTTGAACCCCAGCATTTT
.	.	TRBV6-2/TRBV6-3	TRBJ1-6	CASRLDPGTTLGSPLHF	TGTGCCAGCAGACTTGATCCCGGGACAACTTTAGGTTCACCCCTCCACTTT
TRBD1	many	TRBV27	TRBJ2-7	CASSRGQGLNEQYF	TGTGCCAGCAGCAGGGGACAGGGTCTAAACGAGCAGTACTTC
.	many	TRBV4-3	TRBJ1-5	CASSQESGQPQHF	TGCGCCAGCAGCCAAGAAAGCGGTCAGCCCCAGCATTTT
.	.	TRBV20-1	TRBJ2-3	CSARKSGEDTQYF	TGCAGTGCTAGAAAATCGGGGGAAGATACGCAGTATTTT
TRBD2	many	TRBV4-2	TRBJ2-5	CASSQDSLTSGVGKTQYF	TGTGCCAGCAGCCAAGATTCCTTGACTAGCGGGGTCGGGAAGACCCAGTACTTC
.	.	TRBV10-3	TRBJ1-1	CAISGGMNTEAFF	TGTGCCATCAGTGGAGGAATGAACACTGAAGCTTTCTTT
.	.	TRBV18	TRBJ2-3	CASSPQRGTDTQYF	TGTGCCAGCTCACCCCAGCGGGGCACAGATACGCAGTATTTT
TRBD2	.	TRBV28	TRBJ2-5	CASTTLSSGGAQETQYF	TGTGCCAGCACGACCCTGTCTAGCGGGGGGGCCCAAGAGACCCAGTACTTC
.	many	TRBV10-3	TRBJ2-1	CARNPGPPNEQFF	TGTGCCAGAAACCCCGGGCCCCCAAATGAGCAGTTCTTC
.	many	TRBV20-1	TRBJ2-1	CSARNNEQFF	TGCAGTGCTAGAAACAATGAGCAGTTCTTC
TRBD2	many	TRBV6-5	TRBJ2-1	CASRGGYNEQFF	TGTGCCAGCAGGGGAGGGTACAATGAGCAGTTCTTC
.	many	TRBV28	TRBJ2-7	CASSPRTVSSYEQYF	TGTGCCAGCAGTCCCAGGACAGTTAGCTCCTACGAGCAGTACTTC
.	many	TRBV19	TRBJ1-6	CASSYGGHNSPLHF	TGTGCCAGTAGTTACGGGGGACATAATTCACCCCTCCACTTT
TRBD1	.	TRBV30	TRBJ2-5	CAWKETGFETQYF	TGTGCCTGGAAAGAGACAGGGTTCGAGACCCAGTACTTC
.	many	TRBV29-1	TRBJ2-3	CSLTSGDTQYF	TGCAGCCTAACCTCGGGAGATACGCAGTATTTT
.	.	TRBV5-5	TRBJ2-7	CASSPNGARQNYEQYF	TGTGCCAGCAGCCCGAACGGGGCTCGACAGAACTACGAGCAGTACTTC
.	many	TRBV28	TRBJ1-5	CASSLSTVEIRSNQPQHF	TGTGCCAGCAGTTTATCTACAGTAGAGATTCGTAGCAATCAGCCCCAGCATTTT
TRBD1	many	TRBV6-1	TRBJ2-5	CASSGLAAGTGIIQETQYF	TGTGCCAGCAGTGGATTAGCGGCCGGGACAGGGATAATCCAAGAGACCCAGTACTTC
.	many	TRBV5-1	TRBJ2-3	CASSWGLNTDTQYF	TGCGCCAGCAGCTGGGGACTCAACACAGATACGCAGTATTTT
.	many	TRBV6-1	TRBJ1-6	CASTPAGDRSPLHF	TGTGCCAGCACCCCGGCAGGGGATCGTTCACCCCTCCACTTT
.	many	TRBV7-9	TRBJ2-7	CASSLGHNSYEQYF	TGTGCCAGCAGCTTAGGACACAACTCCTACGAGCAGTACTTC
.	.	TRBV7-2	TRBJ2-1	CASSLDGLTGGGEQFF	TGTGCCAGCAGCTTAGATGGACTAACGGGGGGCGGGGAGCAGTTCTTC
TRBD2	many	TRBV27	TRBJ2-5	CASSLRTSGGKKETQYF	TGTGCCAGCAGTTTACGGACTAGCGGGGGGAAAAAAGAGACCCAGTACTTC
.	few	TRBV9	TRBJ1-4	CASSGSNEKLFF	TGTGCCAGCAGCGGCAGTAATGAAAAACTGTTTTTT
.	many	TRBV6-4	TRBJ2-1	CASSDSEPWVSYNEQFF	TGTGCCAGCAGTGACTCCGAGCCCTGGGTCTCCTACAATGAGCAGTTCTTC
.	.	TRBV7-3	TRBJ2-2	CASTPTGPAGELFF	TGTGCCAGCACTCCTACAGGGCCGGCCGGGGAGCTGTTTTTT
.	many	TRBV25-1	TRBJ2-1	CASSEGYNEQFF	TGTGCCAGCAGTGAAGGTTACAATGAGCAGTTCTTC
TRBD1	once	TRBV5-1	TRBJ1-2	CASSPGDRVKNYGYTF	TGCGCCAGCAGCCCCGGTGACAGGGTAAAAAACTATGGCTACACCTTC
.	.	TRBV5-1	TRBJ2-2	CASSMQGSTGELFF	TGCGCCAGCAGCATGCAGGGATCGACCGGGGAGCTGTTTTTT
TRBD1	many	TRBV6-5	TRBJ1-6	CASSHSSRQGRINSPLHF	TGTGCCAGCAGTCACTCCTCGCGACAGGGTCGAATTAATTCACCCCTCCACTTT
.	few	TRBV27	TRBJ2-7	CASSGRGRSSYEQYF	TGTGCCAGCAGCGGAAGGGGAAGGAGCTCCTACGAGCAGTACTTC
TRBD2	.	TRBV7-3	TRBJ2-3	CASSQGLAGLSDTQYF	TGTGCCAGCAGCCAGGGACTAGCGGGGTTATCAGATACGCAGTATTTT
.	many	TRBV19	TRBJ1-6	CASSLGHRIPPLHF	TGTGCCAGTAGTTTGGGACATCGGATCCCACCCCTCCACTTT
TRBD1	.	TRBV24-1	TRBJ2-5	CAASDTLTGPETQYF	TGTGCCGCCAGTGATACCTTGACAGGGCCAGAGACCCAGTACTTC
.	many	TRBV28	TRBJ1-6	CASSLGLGFSPLHF	TGTGCCAGCAGTTTGGGTCTGGGCTTCTCACCCCTCCACTTT
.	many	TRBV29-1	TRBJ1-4	CSVRASVGKLFF	TGCAGCGTTCGTGCCTCGGTAGGGAAACTGTTTTTT
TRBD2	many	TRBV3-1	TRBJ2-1	CASSQDRLAGGPGKFF	TGTGCCAGCAGCCAAGATCGACTAGCGGGGGGGCCGGGTAAGTTCTTC
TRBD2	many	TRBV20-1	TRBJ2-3	CSANAPGLAGGIVGRTQYF	TGCAGTGCTAACGCCCCGGGGCTAGCGGGGGGGATCGTAGGAAGGACGCAGTATTTT
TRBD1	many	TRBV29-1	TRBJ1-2	CSFDRGGAGYTF	TGCAGCTTTGACAGGGGGGGGGCAGGCTACACCTTC
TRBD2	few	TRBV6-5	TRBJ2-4	CASSRAGVGYIQYF	TGTGCCAGCAGCCGAGCGGGGGTGGGTTACATTCAGTACTTC
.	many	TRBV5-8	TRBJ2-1	CASSLGGPGPYNEQFF	TGTGCCAGCAGCTTGGGGGGACCAGGGCCCTACAATGAGCAGTTCTTC
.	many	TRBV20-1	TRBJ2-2	CSASAGGLGELFF	TGCAGTGCTAGCGCAGGCGGGCTCGGGGAGCTGTTTTTT
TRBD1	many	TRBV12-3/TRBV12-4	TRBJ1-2	CASSTGVGGYTF	TGTGCCAGCAGTACAGGGGTGGGGGGCTACACCTTC
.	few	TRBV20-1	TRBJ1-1	CSARATANTEAFF	TGCAGTGCTAGGGCGACAGCGAACACTGAAGCTTTCTTT
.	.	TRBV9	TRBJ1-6	CASSVGMVGSPLHF	TGTGCCAGCAGCGTAGGTATGGTGGGTTCACCCCTCCACTTT
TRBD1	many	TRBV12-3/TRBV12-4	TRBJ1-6	CASSQWDRGSPLHF	TGTGCCAGCAGTCAATGGGACAGGGGTTCACCCCTCCACTTT
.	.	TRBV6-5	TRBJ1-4	CASSYVGSDGDPAKLFF	TGTGCCAGCAGTTACGTCGGCAGTGATGGTGACCCCGCAAAACTGTTTTTT